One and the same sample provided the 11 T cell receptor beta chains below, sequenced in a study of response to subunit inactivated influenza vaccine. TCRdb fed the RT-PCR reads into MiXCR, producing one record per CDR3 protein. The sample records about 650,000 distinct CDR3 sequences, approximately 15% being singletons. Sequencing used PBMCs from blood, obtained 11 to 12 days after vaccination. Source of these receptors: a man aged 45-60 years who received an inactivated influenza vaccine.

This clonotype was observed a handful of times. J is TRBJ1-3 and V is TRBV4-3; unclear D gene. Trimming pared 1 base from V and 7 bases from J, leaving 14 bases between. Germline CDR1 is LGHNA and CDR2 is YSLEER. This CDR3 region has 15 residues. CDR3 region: CASSQGLAIPNTIYF. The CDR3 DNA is TGCGCCAGCAGCCAAGGGCTGGCAATTCCGAACACCATATATTTT.

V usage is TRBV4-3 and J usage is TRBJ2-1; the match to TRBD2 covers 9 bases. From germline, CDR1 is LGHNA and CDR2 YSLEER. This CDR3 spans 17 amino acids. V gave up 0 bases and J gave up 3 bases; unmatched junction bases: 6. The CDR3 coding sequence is TGCGCCAGCAGCCAAGATGGTAGCGGGAGCGTCTACAATGAGCAGTTCTTC. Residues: CASSQDGSGSVYNEQFF.

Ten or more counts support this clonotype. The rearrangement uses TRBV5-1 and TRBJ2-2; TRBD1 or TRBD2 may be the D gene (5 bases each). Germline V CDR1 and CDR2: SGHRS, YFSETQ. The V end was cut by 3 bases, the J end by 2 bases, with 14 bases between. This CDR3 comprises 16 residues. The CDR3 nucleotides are TGCGCCAGCAGCTCAAAATACAGGACTAACACCGGGGAGCTGTTTTTT. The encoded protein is CASSSKYRTNTGELFF.

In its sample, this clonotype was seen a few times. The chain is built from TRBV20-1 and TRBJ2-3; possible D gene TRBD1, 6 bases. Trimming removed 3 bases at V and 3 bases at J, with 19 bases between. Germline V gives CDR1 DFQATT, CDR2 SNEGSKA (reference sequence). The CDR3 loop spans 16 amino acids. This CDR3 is CSARVGSGTITDTQYF. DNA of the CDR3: TGCAGTGCTAGGGTTGGTTCCGGGACAATTACAGATACGCAGTATTTT.

The CDR3 DNA follows: TGTGCCAGCAGCTTAGTACTAGTCTCCAATGAGCAGTTCTTC. This sequence encodes CASSLVLVSNEQFF. The rearrangement links TRBV7-2 to TRBJ2-1, with D maybe TRBD2 (5 bases). The germline CDR1 and CDR2 sequences are SGHTA and FQGNSA. V shed 1 base and J shed 6 bases, with 10 bases lying between them. The length of the CDR3 is 14 residues.

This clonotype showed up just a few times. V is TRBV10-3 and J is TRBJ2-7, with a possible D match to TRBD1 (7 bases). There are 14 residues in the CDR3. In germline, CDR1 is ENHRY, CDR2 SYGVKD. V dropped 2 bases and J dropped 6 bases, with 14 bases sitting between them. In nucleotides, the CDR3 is TGTGCCATCAGTGAGGGAAACAGGGGAGGCGAGCAGTACTTC. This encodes CAISEGNRGGEQYF.

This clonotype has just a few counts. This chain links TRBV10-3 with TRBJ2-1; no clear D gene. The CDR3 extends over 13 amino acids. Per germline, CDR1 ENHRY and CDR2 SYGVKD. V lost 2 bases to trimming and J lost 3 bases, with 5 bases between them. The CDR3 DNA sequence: TGTGCCATCAGTGAGCCGAACTACAATGAGCAGTTCTTC. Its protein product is CAISEPNYNEQFF.

CDR3 sequence reads: CASSLQYPGTDEQYF. Here the CDR3 DNA reads TGTGCCAGCAGTTTACAATACCCAGGGACCGACGAGCAGTACTTC. This rearrangement joins TRBV27 to TRBJ2-7, with D perhaps TRBD1 or TRBD2 (5 bases each). This CDR3 region has 15 residues. Germline V gene data show CDR1 as MNHEY and CDR2 as SMNVEV (reference sequence). With 2 bases removed from V and 5 bases from J, the gap between germline ends came to 16 bases.

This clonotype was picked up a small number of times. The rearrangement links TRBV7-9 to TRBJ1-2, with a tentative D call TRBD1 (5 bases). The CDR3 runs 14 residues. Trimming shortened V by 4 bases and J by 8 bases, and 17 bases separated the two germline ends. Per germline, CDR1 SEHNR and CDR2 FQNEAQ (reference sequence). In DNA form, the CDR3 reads TGTGCCAGCAGCTGGAGGGGCCTGCGAGAGGGCTACACCTTC. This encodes CASSWRGLREGYTF.

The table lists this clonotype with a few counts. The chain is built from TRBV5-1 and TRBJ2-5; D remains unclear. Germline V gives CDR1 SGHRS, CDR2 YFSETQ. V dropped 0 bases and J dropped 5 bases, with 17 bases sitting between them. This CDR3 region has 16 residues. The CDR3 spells CASSLGGDPGVETQYF. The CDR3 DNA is TGCGCCAGCAGCTTGGGCGGAGATCCAGGAGTGGAGACCCAGTACTTC.

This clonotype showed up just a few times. The DNA of the CDR3 is TGCAGTGCTTTTGCAGAAAGCAATCAGCCCCAGCATTTT. Its protein is CSAFAESNQPQHF. The chain uses TRBV20-1 and TRBJ1-5; D gene unclear. The germline V gene has CDR1 DFQATT and CDR2 SNEGSKA (reference sequence). The CDR3 totals 13 residues. The V gene lost 5 bases and the J gene lost 1 base, with 9 bases spanning the gap.